Listed below are T cell receptor beta chains from one sample, sequenced in a study of T cell repertoires in cytomegalovirus infection. A single record per CDR3 protein comes from TCRdb applying MiXCR to the reads. The sample records some 270,000 distinct CDR3 sequences, about 20% being singletons. Their antigen targets remain unknown. The material sequenced was cultured PBMCs, taken from culture after CMV antigen stimulation. These receptors originate from a human donor in good health (CMV status not recorded). Some clones in this sample may be carry-over from other donors' samples. The CDR3 runs from the conserved cysteine through the conserved F or W. A D gene is named only where the DNA matches it firmly. Clone sizes are given selectively: once, few, many, or a class where the clone is expanded.

TRBD2	TRBV12-3/TRBV12-4	16	TRBJ2-1	many	TGTGCCAGCAGTTTTCGGCGGGAGGTGTCCTACAATGAGCAGTTCTTC	CASSFRREVSYNEQFF
NA	TRBV6-6	15	TRBJ1-3	few	TGTGCCAGCAGTTACGAAGGGTTGGGAGGAAACACCATATATTTT	CASSYEGLGGNTIYF
NA	TRBV7-2	12	TRBJ2-3	many	TGTGCCAGCAGCTACCACAGGGATACGCAGTATTTT	CASSYHRDTQYF
TRBD2	TRBV27	16	TRBJ2-1	NA	TGTGCCAGCAGTTTCCTAGCGGGAGGGCCGGGCAATGAGCAGTTCTTC	CASSFLAGGPGNEQFF
TRBD1	TRBV10-3	15	TRBJ2-7	NA	TGTGCCATCAGTGCAGAGGCAGGGGGTTGGTACGAGCAGTACTTC	CAISAEAGGWYEQYF
TRBD2	TRBV4-1	16	TRBJ2-1	few	TGCGCCAGCAGCCAACACGGGACTAGCGGGAGCTATGAGCAGTTCTTC	CASSQHGTSGSYEQFF
NA	TRBV4-3	11	TRBJ2-2	few	TGCGCCAGCAGCCATCGGGGGGAGCTGTTTTTT	CASSHRGELFF
NA	TRBV11-2	17	TRBJ1-1	many	TGTGCCAGCAGCTTACAGGGCCAGCCGTTGTTGAGCACTGAAGCTTTCTTT	CASSLQGQPLLSTEAFF
TRBD1	TRBV7-2	13	TRBJ2-7	many	TGTGCCAGCAGGTTGGGACAGTCCTACGAGCAGTACTTC	CASRLGQSYEQYF
NA	TRBV7-2	15	TRBJ2-5	many	TGTGCCAGCAGCTTAGTTGGGGGGTTTCAAGAGACCCAGTACTTC	CASSLVGGFQETQYF
NA	TRBV4-1	15	TRBJ1-5	NA	TGCGCCAGCAGCCAAGATAGTAGCGGGGATCAGCCCCAGCATTTT	CASSQDSSGDQPQHF
NA	TRBV18	17	TRBJ2-2	NA	TGTGCCAGCTCACCCCCCGGGACAACCTTCGACACCGGGGAGCTGTTTTTT	CASSPPGTTFDTGELFF
NA	TRBV28	14	TRBJ2-7	few	TGTGCCAGCAGCCTCCCGGGACAATCTTACGAGCAGTACTTC	CASSLPGQSYEQYF
NA	TRBV2	15	TRBJ1-1	NA	TGTGCCAGCAGTCTGGACCCGAGGGTGAACACTGAAGCTTTCTTT	CASSLDPRVNTEAFF
TRBD2	TRBV3-1	14	TRBJ2-3	NA	TGTGCCACCAAGCTAGCGGACCACACAGATACGCAGTATTTT	CATKLADHTDTQYF
TRBD2	TRBV7-2	17	TRBJ2-2	NA	TGTGCCAGCAGCTTAGCGATAATAGCGGGAGGGACCGGGGAGCTGTTTTTT	CASSLAIIAGGTGELFF
NA	TRBV12-3/TRBV12-4	16	TRBJ1-1	few	TGTGCCAGCAGTCCCGGCACAGTTAGGGGAAGCACTGAAGCTTTCTTT	CASSPGTVRGSTEAFF
TRBD1	TRBV28	14	TRBJ1-4	NA	TGTGCCAGCAGCCTGACAGGGCATAATGAAAAACTGTTTTTT	CASSLTGHNEKLFF
TRBD1	TRBV29-1	14	TRBJ1-6	NA	TGCAGCGTGAGGACAGGGGGCGAAATCTCACCCCTCCACTTT	CSVRTGGEISPLHF
TRBD2	TRBV7-8	17	TRBJ2-3	NA	TGTGCCAGCAGCCCCCACTGGGAAGTAGCGGGGACAGATACGCAGTATTTT	CASSPHWEVAGTDTQYF
NA	TRBV30	11	TRBJ1-1	NA	TGTGCCTGGAGATCGGGTCATGAAGCTTTCTTT	CAWRSGHEAFF
TRBD1	TRBV29-1	16	TRBJ2-1	few	TGCAGCGTTGTTTTGGTGGGACAGGGGTATATGGATGAGCAGTTCTTC	CSVVLVGQGYMDEQFF
TRBD2	TRBV7-2	16	TRBJ2-5	many	TGTGCCAGCAGCTATTTAGCGGGAGGAGGAGTAGAGACCCAGTACTTC	CASSYLAGGGVETQYF
TRBD2	TRBV7-6	17	TRBJ2-1	NA	TGTGCCAGCAGCTTAGCGGTAGCGGGGAAAACTGTGAATGAGCAGTTCTTC	CASSLAVAGKTVNEQFF
NA	TRBV12-5	12	TRBJ2-1	NA	TGTGCTAGTGGCTCCGGGTACAATGAGCAGTTCTTC	CASGSGYNEQFF
TRBD2	TRBV7-9	17	TRBJ2-5	few	TGTGCCAGCAGCTTAGGTGCAGGGAGGGCGCGGCACGAGACCCAGTACTTC	CASSLGAGRARHETQYF
TRBD1	TRBV27	15	TRBJ2-1	NA	TGTGCCAGCAGTTTAGAGGGGGCCCAGGGTAATGAGCAGTTCTTC	CASSLEGAQGNEQFF
NA	TRBV12-3/TRBV12-4	15	TRBJ1-1	many	TGTGCCAGCAGTTTCTCCGTTGGAGGGGAAGCTGAAGCTTTCTTT	CASSFSVGGEAEAFF
NA	TRBV25-1	12	TRBJ1-1	few	TGTGCCAGCAGTGAGGGGAGATTGGGAACTTTCTTT	CASSEGRLGTFF
NA	TRBV7-9	16	TRBJ2-2	few	TGTGCCAGCAGCCCTTCTGGGAAGGGGAACACCGGGGAGCTGTTTTTT	CASSPSGKGNTGELFF
TRBD1	TRBV7-2	15	TRBJ2-7	many	TGTGCCAGCAGGTCCCGGACAGGGATCTCCTACGAGCAGTACTTC	CASRSRTGISYEQYF
NA	TRBV6-5	15	TRBJ1-2	NA	TGTGCCAGCAGTTATTCCTCCGGGACCTTTTATGGCTACACCTTC	CASSYSSGTFYGYTF
NA	TRBV6-5	15	TRBJ2-5	few	TGTGCCAGCAGTTATTCGGGAGCAGTTCAAGAGACCCAGTACTTC	CASSYSGAVQETQYF
NA	TRBV7-8	15	TRBJ1-4	many	TGTGCCAGCAGTAATACGGGACACCCGAATGAAAAACTGTTTTTT	CASSNTGHPNEKLFF
TRBD2	TRBV29-1	13	TRBJ2-1	NA	TGCAGCGTTCAACTAGCGGGCCGCAATGAGCAGTTCTTC	CSVQLAGRNEQFF
NA	TRBV11-1	21	TRBJ1-3	few	TGTGCCAGCAGCACCACCCGGCCCCACAACCGGGACTCCAGCTCTGGAAACACCATATATTTT	CASSTTRPHNRDSSSGNTIYF
NA	TRBV7-2	13	TRBJ1-5	NA	TGTGCCAGCAGCCCGCCTCGTGGGCAGCCCCAGCATTTT	CASSPPRGQPQHF
NA	TRBV7-8	14	TRBJ2-2	many	TGTGCCAGCAGCTTGGACAGTAACACCGGGGAGCTGTTTTTT	CASSLDSNTGELFF
NA	TRBV20-1	15	TRBJ1-2	few	TGCAGTGCTAGTGGCCAAGAGGGGAATAACTATGGCTACACCTTC	CSASGQEGNNYGYTF
NA	TRBV7-2	16	TRBJ2-1	few	TGTGCCAGCAGCTTAGCCTTAGGACGAGGTTGGCATGAGCAGTTCTTC	CASSLALGRGWHEQFF
TRBD1	TRBV7-2	14	TRBJ1-4	many	TGTGCCAGCAGCTTACGACAGGGTGATGAAAAACTGTTTTTT	CASSLRQGDEKLFF
TRBD1	TRBV4-1	13	TRBJ2-1	few	TGCGCCAGCAGCCAAACAGGGGGCCCTGAGCAGTTCTTC	CASSQTGGPEQFF
TRBD2	TRBV4-1	17	TRBJ2-2	few	TGCGCCAGCAGCCAAGAAGGAGCGGGAGTGCGGACCGGGGAGCTGTTTTTT	CASSQEGAGVRTGELFF
TRBD1	TRBV12-3/TRBV12-4	14	TRBJ2-2	many	TGTGCCAGCAGGGGGACAGTGGTAATCGGGGAGCTGTTTTTT	CASRGTVVIGELFF
NA	TRBV6-2/TRBV6-3	13	TRBJ2-5	few	TGTGCCAGTAACCGGGTGCCCCAAGAGACCCAGTACTTC	CASNRVPQETQYF
NA	TRBV7-6	15	TRBJ2-3	many	TGTGCCAGCAGCTTAGACCCCAGCCCCGCAGATACGCAGTATTTT	CASSLDPSPADTQYF